One sample yielded the 32 T cell receptor beta chains listed below, sequenced in a study of cytomegalovirus exposure and HLA in healthy donors. Researchers ran the PCR with 60 Vbeta and 13 Jbeta primers. The method was immunoSEQ multiplex PCR; TCRdb's version includes in-frame clones alone and lacks a portion of them. The sample yields about 200,000 clones, approximately 82% seen once. Material: PBMCs. All receptors derive from a male donor in good health and CMV-seronegative.

This clone has a single count. This chain joins TRBV18 and TRBJ2-7, with TRBD2 identical over 10 bases. The trim removed 6 bases at V and 2 bases at J, leaving 7 bases unmatched. CDR1 KGHSH and CDR2 LQKENI come from the germline V gene. The CDR3 covers 15 residues. The CDR3 spells CASSPLAGVPYEQYF. The CDR3 DNA reads as TGTGCCAGCTCCCCCCTAGCGGGAGTGCCCTACGAGCAGTACTTC.

The genes are TRBV29-1 and TRBJ1-1; D perhaps matches TRBD1 (5 bases). The CDR3 is made up of 13 amino acids. V lost 6 bases and J 1 base, leaving 12 bases between the germline ends. Looked up from germline, CDR1 is SQVTM and CDR2 is ANQGSEA. The DNA for the CDR3 is TGCAGCGTGGGGCCTCGGCGGAACACTGAAGCTTTCTTT. It translates to CSVGPRRNTEAFF.

As to this clone: Different DNA sequences within this sample yield the same CDR3. The chain is built from TRBV7-3 and TRBJ2-5; TRBD2 aligns across 9 bases. Trimming took 4 bases from V and 3 from J; bases not matched to a gene: 6. Germline CDR1 SGHTA, CDR2 FQGTGA. CDR3 length equals 15 residues. The CDR3 sequence is CASSSGSGSEETQYF. DNA of the CDR3: TGTGCCAGCAGCTCTGGTAGCGGGAGTGAAGAGACCCAGTACTTC.

The chain carries TRBV28 and TRBJ2-2; TRBD1 aligns across 8 bases. V trimming: 10 bases; J trimming: 3 bases; junction bases outside the gene matches: 4. Germline V gives CDR1 MDHEN, CDR2 SYDVKM. The CDR3 extends over 13 amino acids. This CDR3 is CAIPGQDTGELFF. The DNA for the CDR3 is TGTGCCATACCGGGACAGGACACCGGGGAGCTGTTTTTT.

The chain joins TRBV10-1 to TRBJ2-7; 7 bases are shared with TRBD1. CDR3 size: 13 residues. The V gene's germline CDR1 is WNHNN and CDR2 SYGVQD (reference sequence). After removal of 6 bases from V and 1 base from J, the junction contained 3 bases not matched to a gene. The DNA of the CDR3 is TGCGCCAGCAGGAGACAGGGTTCCTACGAGCAGTACTTC. This codes for CASRRQGSYEQYF.

The chain combines TRBV14 with TRBJ2-7; the D is unclear. Trimming took 4 bases from V and 2 from J, leaving 9 bases between them. This CDR3 is 13 amino acids long. Looked up from germline, CDR1 is SGHDN and CDR2 is FVKESK. The CDR3 region is CASSPSVAYEQYF. DNA of the CDR3: TGTGCCAGCAGCCCCAGCGTTGCCTACGAGCAGTACTTC. The entire variable domain, with the rest obtained from reference TRBV14 and TRBJ2-7, is as follows: EAGVTQFPSHSVIEKGQTVTLRCDPISGHDNLYWYRRVMGKEIKFLLHFVKESKQDESGMPNNRFLAERTGGTYSTLKVQPAELEDSGVYFCASSPSVAYEQYFGPGTRLTVT.

CDR3 DNA sequence: TGCGCCAGCAGCTGGGGGAGGGCCAACTACAATGAGCAGTTCTTC. This sequence encodes CASSWGRANYNEQFF. The rearrangement joins TRBV5-1 to TRBJ2-1; 7 bases are shared with TRBD2. CDR3 length equals 15 residues. V lost 3 bases and J lost 3; bases outside the gene matches: 6. The germline V gene has CDR1 SGHRS and CDR2 YFSETQ.

V and J are TRBV27 and TRBJ1-6; D may be TRBD1 (5 bases). Germline V gene sequence: CDR1 MNHEY, CDR2 SMNVEV (reference sequence). The CDR3 loop spans 12 amino acids. V dropped 9 bases and J dropped 7 bases, with 10 bases sitting between them. CDR3 DNA: TGTGCCAGTTCTTACAGGAATTCACCCCTCCACTTT. Encoded protein: CASSYRNSPLHF.

This sequence joins TRBV10-2 and TRBJ2-1, with 9 bases fitting TRBD2. Germline V CDR1 and CDR2: WSHSY, SAAADI. With 8 bases clipped from V and 0 bases from J, the junction kept 11 bases outside the gene matches. This CDR3 has 17 residues. CDR3 residues: CASLKIAGADSYNEQFF. DNA for the CDR3: TGCGCCAGCTTAAAGATAGCGGGAGCCGACTCCTACAATGAGCAGTTCTTC.

The V call is TRBV5-1, the J call TRBJ2-4; 7 positions agree with TRBD1. CDR1 is SGHRS, CDR2 YFSETQ, per germline. The CDR3 is 16 residues long. The ends lost 4 bases at V and 0 bases at J; junction bases unmatched: 7. CDR3 residues: CASSTGQDLAKNIQYF. In DNA, the CDR3 is TGCGCCAGCAGCACAGGACAGGACCTAGCCAAAAACATTCAGTACTTC.

The chain joins TRBV5-1 to TRBJ2-1; 12 bases fit TRBD2. Germline assignment: CDR1 SGHRS and CDR2 YFSETQ. The CDR3 has 17 residues. Germline trimming cut 3 bases from V and 2 bases from J; bases unmatched to any gene: 6. DNA for the CDR3: TGCGCCAGCAGCTGGGGCGGACTAGCGGGGACCTACAATGAGCAGTTCTTC. This sequence encodes CASSWGGLAGTYNEQFF.

This clone was recorded once. V and J are TRBV21-1 and TRBJ2-7; TRBD1, as called in the table, went unchecked against the DNA. TRBV21-1 is a pseudogene locus. The CDR3 is made up of 18 amino acids. CDR3 DNA sequence: TGTGCCAGCAGCAAAGTGGTTGAACGGGACAGGGAATTCTACGAGCAGTACTTC. This codes for CASSKVVERDREFYEQYF.

The CDR3 region is CASSPWDRGRQPQHF. DNA for the CDR3: TGTGCCAGTAGTCCTTGGGACAGGGGCAGGCAGCCCCAGCATTTT. This chain joins TRBV19 and TRBJ1-5; 10 bases agree with TRBD1. The CDR3 covers 15 residues. V lost 5 bases and J lost 7; bases outside the gene matches: 8. Germline V gene lookup returns CDR1 LNHDA and CDR2 SQIVND (reference sequence).

The chain uses TRBV6-1 and TRBJ2-3; 7 bases line up with TRBD2. The V gene's germline CDR1 is MNHNS and CDR2 SASEGT. V lost 6 bases to trimming and J lost 5 bases; unmatched junction nucleotides: 5. The CDR3 length is 13 residues. The CDR3 loop is CASSLADQDTQYF. CDR3 coding DNA: TGTGCCAGCAGCCTAGCGGATCAAGATACGCAGTATTTT.

The V gene is TRBV19, the J gene TRBJ1-5; 9 nucleotides align to TRBD1. Germline lookup yields CDR1 LNHDA and CDR2 SQIVND (reference sequence). CDR3 size: 15 residues. With 6 bases clipped from V and 7 bases from J, the junction kept 10 bases outside the gene matches. The CDR3 is CASRTTGGRGQPQHF. CDR3 bases: TGTGCCAGTAGAACTACAGGGGGCCGAGGACAGCCCCAGCATTTT.

This clone appeared a few times. J is TRBJ2-7 and V is TRBV18; possible D gene TRBD1, 6 bases. V was clipped by 3 bases and J by 4 bases, with 16 bases between them. CDR1 is KGHSH and CDR2 is LQKENI in the germline V gene. This CDR3 has 15 residues. The CDR3 sequence is CASSPTGDTDYEQYF. CDR3 nucleotides: TGTGCCAGCTCACCGACTGGGGACACTGATTACGAGCAGTACTTC.

This sequence joins TRBV5-1 and TRBJ2-7; D gene ambiguous. With 0 bases removed from V and 2 bases from J, the gap between germline ends came to 12 bases. CDR3 length: 15 residues. CDR1 is SGHRS and CDR2 is YFSETQ in the germline V gene. CDR3 in DNA: TGCGCCAGCAGCTTGGCCACAACCACAACCTACGAGCAGTACTTC. It specifies CASSLATTTTYEQYF.

The V gene is TRBV28, the J gene TRBJ2-3; D uncertain. The germline CDR1 and CDR2 sequences are MDHEN and SYDVKM. Deletions cut 7 bases from V and 2 bases from J, with 10 bases between. The length of the CDR3 is 13 residues. The CDR3 here is CASTRHNTDTQYF. The DNA of the CDR3 is TGTGCCAGCACGCGGCACAACACAGATACGCAGTATTTT. Using reference TRBV28 and TRBJ2-3 for the parts outside the CDR3, the full variable domain is DVKVTQSSRYLVKRTGEKVFLECVQDMDHENMFWYRQDPGLGLRLIYFSYDVKMKEKGDIPEGYSVSREKKERFSLILESASTNQTSMYLCASTRHNTDTQYFGPGTRLTVL.

The chain is built from TRBV27 and TRBJ2-1, with a tentative D call TRBD1 (6 bases). The V and J ends lost 2 bases and 8 bases respectively, with 10 bases between them. The CDR3 consists of 13 residues. Germline-derived CDR1 and CDR2 are MNHEY and SMNVEV (reference sequence). The DNA of the CDR3 is TGTGCCAGCAGTTTACAGGGGACCCATGAGCAGTTCTTC. Translated: CASSLQGTHEQFF.

This chain connects TRBV18 to TRBJ1-1; 7 positions match TRBD1. This CDR3 has 13 amino acids. V was pared by 3 bases and J by 8 bases, with 6 bases of the junction left unmatched. The germline V gene has CDR1 KGHSH and CDR2 LQKENI. CDR3 residues: CASSPTLGGEAFF. The CDR3 DNA is TGTGCCAGCTCACCTACCTTAGGGGGCGAAGCTTTCTTT.

The chain employs TRBV9 and TRBJ2-4; 10 positions agree with TRBD2. This CDR3 spans 14 amino acids. J was trimmed by 9 bases and V by 3 bases; bases with no gene match: 6. Germline-derived CDR1 and CDR2 are SGDLS and YYNGEE. The CDR3 spells CASSEAGGRGIQYF. The CDR3 nucleotides read TGTGCCAGCAGCGAAGCGGGAGGGAGGGGCATTCAGTACTTC.

V usage is TRBV7-8 and J usage is TRBJ2-5, with TRBD2 identical over 9 bases. The CDR3 totals 18 residues. CDR1 SGHVS and CDR2 FQNEAQ come from the germline V gene. V lost 3 bases and J lost 1; bases outside the gene matches: 12. CDR3 in amino acids: CASSFEPGLAGGQETQYF. CDR3 nucleotides: TGTGCCAGCAGCTTTGAACCGGGACTAGCAGGAGGCCAAGAGACCCAGTACTTC.

Points on this clone: This sample also contains other DNA sequences that code for the same CDR3. This chain joins TRBV5-6 and TRBJ2-2; perhaps TRBD1 as D (5 bases). Germline V gene sequence: CDR1 SGHDT, CDR2 YYEEEE. The CDR3 totals 15 residues. Deletions cut 0 bases from V and 3 bases from J, with 9 bases between. The CDR3 nucleotides read TGTGCCAGCAGCTTGGGACAGCCTTACACCGGGGAGCTGTTTTTT. This codes for CASSLGQPYTGELFF.

About this clone itself: An end of the junction does not agree with germline; a read error may underlie this. The genes are TRBV7-9 and TRBJ1-1; D remains ambiguous. There are 17 residues in the CDR3. Germline loops: CDR1 SEHNR, CDR2 FQNEAQ (reference sequence). CDR3: CSSSRRTRARLNTEAFF. CDR3 DNA: TGTTCCAGCAGCCGACGGACGCGGGCACGGTTGAACACTGAAGCTTTCTTT.

The rearrangement links TRBV6-1 to TRBJ1-2; a possible D gene is TRBD1 (6 bases). The germline gives CDR1 MNHNS, CDR2 SASEGT. V lost 8 bases and J lost 4, with 14 bases in between. CDR3 size: 13 residues. CDR3 bases: TGTGCCAGCCCAGGGGAGGGGTTCTATGGCTACACCTTC. Protein sequence: CASPGEGFYGYTF.

CDR3 bases: TGTGCCAGCAGCTTAGGCCCGCAGGGAGGCTACACCTTC. As protein: CASSLGPQGGYTF. V usage is TRBV11-3 and J usage is TRBJ1-2, with D perhaps TRBD1 (5 bases). The V and J ends lost 1 base and 8 bases respectively, with 11 bases between them. In germline, CDR1 is SGHNT, CDR2 YENEEA. CDR3 length equals 13 residues. Looking up the rest from reference TRBV11-3 and TRBJ1-2 gives the full variable domain: EAGVVQSPRYKIIEKKQPVAFWCNPISGHNTLYWYLQNLGQGPELLIRYENEEAVDDSQLPKDRFSAERLKGVDSTLKIQPAELGDSAVYLCASSLGPQGGYTFGSGTRLTVV.

This chain links TRBV5-1 with TRBJ1-4; D not certain. Germline assignment: CDR1 SGHRS and CDR2 YFSETQ. Trimming cost V 0 bases and J 0 bases, with 9 bases left between them. The CDR3 extends over 16 amino acids. The CDR3 region has the DNA TGCGCCAGCAGCTTGGGCCTTCTAACAACTAATGAAAAACTGTTTTTT. Translated: CASSLGLLTTNEKLFF.

J is TRBJ2-2 and V is TRBV9; D is uncertain. CDR1 and CDR2 (germline): SGDLS, YYNGEE. The V gene lost 0 bases and the J gene lost 3 bases, with 6 bases spanning the gap. The CDR3 is 14 residues long. The CDR3 bases are TGTGCCAGCAGCGTAGCACAGTACACCGGGGAGCTGTTTTTT. As protein: CASSVAQYTGELFF. Full variable domain (rest looked up from reference TRBV9 and TRBJ2-2): DSGVTQTPKHLITATGQRVTLRCSPRSGDLSVYWYQQSLDQGLQFLIQYYNGEERAKGNILERFSAQQFPDLHSELNLSSLELGDSALYFCASSVAQYTGELFFGEGSRLTVL.

This clone has just a few counts. At one end, the junction sequence differs from germline, possibly due to a read error. The chain employs TRBV16 and TRBJ2-7; 14 nucleotides align to TRBD2. Per germline, CDR1 KGHSY and CDR2 FQNENV. The CDR3 covers 13 residues. The CDR3 is CASSQSRLAGGPF. In DNA form, the CDR3 reads TGTGCCAGCAGCCAATCTAGACTAGCGGGAGGGCCCTTC.

The gene calls are TRBV7-8 and TRBJ2-7; TRBD1 aligns across 7 bases. CDR1 and CDR2 from the germline V gene are SGHVS and FQNEAQ. The CDR3 spans 13 residues. The ends lost 5 bases at V and 3 bases at J; junction bases unmatched: 4. CDR3 in amino acids: CASSDREFYEQYF. CDR3 bases: TGTGCCAGCAGCGACAGGGAGTTCTACGAGCAGTACTTC.

The V gene is TRBV29-1, the J gene TRBJ1-1; D is undetermined. V shed 4 bases and J shed 0 bases, with 6 bases lying between them. Germline assignment: CDR1 SQVTM and CDR2 ANQGSEA. The CDR3 is 12 residues long. CDR3 sequence (DNA): TGCAGCGTTGTCGCGGTGAACACTGAAGCTTTCTTT. Translation gives CSVVAVNTEAFF.

The table lists this clone with a count of one. This sequence joins TRBV10-2 and TRBJ2-3; 8 bases line up with TRBD2. The trim removed 2 bases at V and 1 base at J, leaving 5 bases unmatched. Germline V gives CDR1 WSHSY, CDR2 SAAADI. The CDR3 is 16 residues long. Here the CDR3 reads CASSEGTRTGTDTQYF. The DNA of the CDR3 is TGCGCCAGCAGTGAGGGGACTAGAACGGGCACAGATACGCAGTATTTT.